This paragraph covers one T cell receptor (beta chain) sequence. This specimen comes from a study of cytomegalovirus exposure and HLA in healthy donors. The PCR made use of 60 Vbeta and 13 Jbeta primers. Assay used: immunoSEQ multiplex PCR; TCRdb lists only in-frame clones, some missing. The table records about 240,000 clones, about 81% of them present only once. The CDR3 contains 15 residues. Germline loops: CDR1 SGHRS, CDR2 YFSETQ. V dropped 0 bases and J dropped 7 bases, with 16 bases sitting between them. Sequences were obtained from PBMCs. The receptor comes from a woman in her fifties or sixties in good health and CMV-seropositive. V usage is TRBV5-1 and J usage is TRBJ1-1, with a weak D call TRBD1 (5 bases). Here the CDR3 reads CASSLAGPGGIEAFF. In DNA, the CDR3 is TGCGCCAGCAGCTTGGCAGGGCCGGGCGGCATTGAAGCTTTCTTT.